These T cell receptor beta chains were read from a single sample in a study of memory CD4+ T cells and cytomegalovirus serostatus. Sequencing was performed with immunoSEQ multiplex PCR; in TCRdb, only in-frame clones are kept and a portion is missing. The table shows 50,000 to 60,000 clones, with about three quarters occurring only once. The sequenced sample consisted of memory CD4+ T cells from blood. Receptors originate from an adult in good health and CMV-seropositive. The CDR3 runs from the conserved cysteine through the conserved F or W. D genes are given only for firm matches.

CDR3 length: 14; J gene: TRBJ1-1; V gene: TRBV18; D gene: TRBD1; CDR3 protein: CASSVDRGATEAFF; CDR3 DNA: TGTGCCAGCTCAGTGGACAGGGGGGCCACTGAAGCTTTCTTT
CDR3 length: 15; J gene: TRBJ1-4; V gene: TRBV4-3; D gene: .; CDR3 protein: CASSPQGRTNEKLFF; CDR3 DNA: TGCGCCAGCAGCCCCCAGGGGAGAACTAATGAAAAACTGTTTTTT
CDR3 length: 15; J gene: TRBJ2-3; V gene: TRBV5-1; D gene: TRBD2; CDR3 protein: CAIPGRGGNERTQYF; CDR3 DNA: TGCGCCATCCCCGGGCGGGGGGGCAATGAGCGTACGCAGTATTTT
CDR3 length: 14; J gene: TRBJ2-7; V gene: TRBV28; D gene: TRBD1; CDR3 protein: CASSLRPGGYEQYF; CDR3 DNA: TGTGCCAGCAGTTTGAGGCCAGGGGGCTACGAGCAGTACTTC
CDR3 length: 15; J gene: TRBJ2-7; V gene: TRBV15; D gene: TRBD2; CDR3 protein: CATSRAGTRSYEQYF; CDR3 DNA: TGTGCCACCAGCAGGGCTGGGACTAGGTCGTACGAGCAGTACTTC
CDR3 length: 17; J gene: TRBJ1-4; V gene: TRBV21-1; D gene: .; CDR3 protein: CASSRQGTQSTNEKLFF; CDR3 DNA: TGTGCCAGCAGCAGACAGGGGACGCAATCAACTAATGAAAAACTGTTTTTT
CDR3 length: 14; J gene: TRBJ2-1; V gene: TRBV19; D gene: .; CDR3 protein: CASSIKWVYNEQFF; CDR3 DNA: TGTGCCAGTAGTATTAAGTGGGTCTACAATGAGCAGTTCTTC
CDR3 length: 19; J gene: TRBJ1-6; V gene: TRBV27; D gene: .; CDR3 protein: CASSLKWVRGESYNSPLHF; CDR3 DNA: TGTGCCAGCAGTTTAAAATGGGTGCGGGGGGAATCCTATAATTCACCCCTCCACTTT
CDR3 length: 16; J gene: TRBJ2-3; V gene: TRBV7-2; D gene: .; CDR3 protein: CASSLNGRASTDTQYF; CDR3 DNA: TGTGCCAGCAGCTTAAATGGACGGGCAAGCACAGATACGCAGTATTTT
CDR3 length: 16; J gene: TRBJ1-3; V gene: TRBV28; D gene: .; CDR3 protein: CASALTGSTRGNTIYF; CDR3 DNA: TGTGCCAGCGCCCTCACAGGGTCCACGCGGGGAAACACCATATATTTT